This TCR beta chain stems from a study of shared clonotypes between healthy human individuals. Per the germline V gene, CDR1 is LGHNA and CDR2 is YNFKEQ. The CDR3 has 15 amino acids. V shed 1 base and J shed 3 bases, with 13 bases lying between them. Method: immunoSEQ multiplex PCR; TCRdb's copy keeps in-frame clones and lacks some. Among roughly 2.1 million clones, 93% were seen once, and the ten largest hold roughly 1.8%. Naive CD8 isolation took CD45RO-negative cells positively selected for CCR7 and excluded terminally differentiated effector memory CD45RA+ cells. The sample was naive CD8+ T cells from PBMCs. The receptor's source is a man aged 18 to 30 in good health. Some clones in this sample may be carry-over from other donors' samples. The V gene is TRBV4-2, the J gene TRBJ2-7; D is tentatively TRBD1 or TRBD2 (6 bases each). The CDR3 nucleotides read TGTGCCAGCAGCCAAGGGAGGGGGGCAAACTACGAGCAGTACTTC. It yields the protein CASSQGRGANYEQYF.